This note documents a single T cell receptor beta chain sequence. The antigen is undetermined. The V gene's germline CDR1 is LGHNT and CDR2 FRNRAP. The CDR3 runs to 18 residues. The V end was cut by 3 bases, the J end by 1 base, with 20 bases between. These data are taken from a study of OX40 agonist ivuxolimab in advanced cancers. Study at large: Treatment of patients was with ivuxolimab, an agonistic anti-OX40 (CD134) antibody. Study-wide results and limits: CD8+ T cells showed, on average, more clonal expansion than CD4+ cells. Low normalized clonal expansion also occurred in some nonresponding patients.

Generated by immunoSEQ multiplex PCR, the TCRdb table keeps only in-frame clones and is missing some. The data show around 80,000 clones, around 83% seen once. The TCR was taken from an adult with an advanced solid tumor such as melanoma, head and neck, liver or kidney cancer. This rearrangement joins TRBV12-5 to TRBJ2-3, with a possible D match to TRBD2 (6 bases). Source: CD4+ or CD8+ T cells sorted from blood, taken in a trial of the OX40 agonist ivuxolimab. As DNA, the CDR3 is TGTGCTAGTGGTTTCCCTAACTTCGTCGGGAGTCGCACAGATACGCAGTATTTT. Translating gives CASGFPNFVGSRTDTQYF.